This T cell receptor (beta chain) was identified in a study of cytomegalovirus exposure and HLA in healthy donors. Study information: Researchers previously reported finding roughly 120 million unique TCR beta sequences from roughly 170 million T cells.

This clone was found once. What it recognizes is unknown. Study-level results: Later analysis suggested links between common viral pathogens and several top significant clusters. As a later analysis revealed, most CMV-associated TCR beta chains appeared HLA-restricted.

PCR was performed using 60 Vbeta and 13 Jbeta primers. Only in-frame clones appear in the TCRdb table, and some are missing; sequencing was by immunoSEQ multiplex PCR. Among over 65,000 clones, less than 80% were seen once, and the ten largest hold less than 8%. Sequencing input: PBMCs. This receptor was taken from a woman aged 40 to 55 in good health and CMV-seronegative.

CDR3 sequence (DNA): TGTGCCAGCAGCTTAAGTAGCGGGAGCACAGATACGCAGTATTTT. This codes for CASSLSSGSTDTQYF. J is TRBJ2-3 and V is TRBV7-2; 7 bases agree with TRBD2. In germline, CDR1 is SGHTA, CDR2 FQGNSA. The CDR3 has 15 residues. Germline trimming cut 2 bases from V and 0 bases from J; bases unmatched to any gene: 2.